Shown below are 20 T cell receptor beta chains from a single sample sequenced in a study of OX40 agonist ivuxolimab in advanced cancers. Here immunoSEQ multiplex PCR was the method, and the copy in TCRdb shows in-frame clones only, minus some. The sample holds around 16,000 clones; around 65% are singletons and the top ten take about 8.4%. Material: CD4+ or CD8+ T cells sorted from blood, obtained in a trial of the OX40 agonist ivuxolimab. All receptors come from an adult with an advanced solid tumor such as melanoma, head and neck, liver or kidney cancer.

This clone is termed medium-sized. The rearrangement joins TRBV13 to TRBJ2-2; no firm D call. CDR1 PRHDT and CDR2 FYEKMQ come from the germline V gene (reference sequence). V was cut by 2 bases and J by 4 bases, with 2 bases left in between. This CDR3 is 12 amino acids long. The CDR3 reads CASSLSTGELFF. CDR3 nucleotides: TGTGCCAGCAGCTTAAGCACCGGGGAGCTGTTTTTT. The whole variable domain, filled in from reference TRBV13 and TRBJ2-2, reads AAGVIQSPRHLIKEKRETATLKCYPIPRHDTVYWYQQGPGQDPQFLISFYEKMQSDKGSIPDRFSAQQFSDYHSELNMSSLELGDSALYFCASSLSTGELFFGEGSRLTVL.

The gene calls are TRBV5-6 and TRBJ1-4, with D possibly matching TRBD1 (5 bases). V was trimmed by 3 bases and J by 7 bases, leaving 13 bases between them. Germline values: CDR1 SGHDT, CDR2 YYEEEE. This CDR3 has 14 amino acids. DNA of the CDR3: TGTGCCAGCAGCTCCCCCGGGGCTGGTGAAAAACTGTTTTTT. This encodes CASSSPGAGEKLFF.

This chain links TRBV5-6 with TRBJ2-3, with 12 positions matching TRBD2. Losses at the gene ends were 4 bases for V and 7 bases for J; bases not matched to a gene: 7. This CDR3 is 15 amino acids long. CDR1 is SGHDT and CDR2 is YYEEEE in the germline V gene. Here the CDR3 reads CASSLTGLAGHTQYF. CDR3 DNA sequence: TGTGCCAGCAGCCTCACAGGACTAGCGGGGCATACGCAGTATTTT.

The V gene is TRBV27, the J gene TRBJ2-1; D remains ambiguous. CDR1 and CDR2 from the germline V gene are MNHEY and SMNVEV (reference sequence). CDR3 length: 13 amino acids. Trimming left V 4 bases short and J 5 bases short, with 9 bases between. The CDR3: CASSWVSNNEQFF. CDR3 nucleotides: TGTGCCAGCAGTTGGGTCAGTAACAATGAGCAGTTCTTC.

The J gene is TRBJ2-7, the V gene TRBV6-9; 7 bases align to TRBD2. This CDR3 region has 13 residues. Per the germline V gene, CDR1 is MNHGY and CDR2 is SVAAGI. Trimming cost V 4 bases and J 3 bases; bases outside gene matches: 3. The CDR3 region has the DNA TGTGCCAGCAGTTGGGAGGGGAGCTACGAGCAGTACTTC. Its translation is CASSWEGSYEQYF.

V is TRBV5-6 and J is TRBJ2-3, with a weak D call TRBD2 (5 bases). Germline loops: CDR1 SGHDT, CDR2 YYEEEE. V lost 5 bases and J lost 0, with 13 bases in between. This CDR3 has 15 residues. In nucleotides, the CDR3 is TGTGCCAGCAGACCCCCGGGATTTAGCACAGATACGCAGTATTTT. It specifies CASRPPGFSTDTQYF.

V is TRBV5-5 and J is TRBJ1-2; D gene uncertain. V was pared by 0 bases and J by 0 bases, with 6 bases between. The CDR3 covers 14 residues. The germline gives CDR1 SGHKS, CDR2 YYEKEE (reference sequence). CDR3 protein: CASSLAVANYGYTF. The CDR3 nucleotides are TGTGCCAGCAGCTTGGCCGTAGCTAACTATGGCTACACCTTC.

This clone was picked up a small number of times. The chain carries TRBV4-1 and TRBJ2-7; TRBD2 might be the D (7 bases). V was clipped by 0 bases and J by 4 bases, with 10 bases between them. This CDR3 is 14 amino acids long. Germline assignment: CDR1 MGHRA and CDR2 YSYEKL. The CDR3 spells CASSQERGGYEQYF. CDR3 DNA: TGCGCCAGCAGCCAAGAAAGGGGGGGATACGAGCAGTACTTC.

The V and J genes are TRBV2 and TRBJ2-7; weak D call: TRBD1 (5 bases). Between the trimmed V and J ends, which lost 4 bases and 0 bases, there was a span of 13 bases. This CDR3 contains 15 residues. Per the germline V gene, CDR1 is SNHLY and CDR2 is FYNNEI. In DNA form, the CDR3 reads TGTGCCAGCAGTGGATCGGGCAGGGCCTCCTACGAGCAGTACTTC. Protein product: CASSGSGRASYEQYF.

This clone has more than one count but fewer than ten. The CDR3 loop is CASSLSSGEYYEQYF. DNA for the CDR3: TGTGCCAGCAGCTTGTCTAGCGGGGAATACTACGAGCAGTACTTC. J is TRBJ2-7 and V is TRBV5-4; 9 positions agree with TRBD2. The CDR3 is made up of 15 amino acids. The germline CDR1 and CDR2 sequences are SGHNT and YYREEE (reference sequence). J gave up 3 bases and V 1 base, and 5 bases lay outside the gene matches.

The chain couples TRBV10-2 to TRBJ2-3; possibly TRBD1 or TRBD2 for D (6 bases each). The germline V gene encodes CDR1 WSHSY and CDR2 SAAADI. Deletions cut 7 bases from V and 2 bases from J, with 19 bases between. The CDR3 extends over 16 amino acids. CDR3 residues: CASTWGARPDTDTQYF. CDR3 coding DNA: TGCGCCAGCACTTGGGGGGCCAGGCCCGACACAGATACGCAGTATTTT.

The V and J genes are TRBV19 and TRBJ2-7; 7 bases are a match to TRBD2. From germline, CDR1 is LNHDA and CDR2 SQIVND (reference sequence). The V and J ends lost 9 bases and 0 bases, in that order; junction bases with no gene match: 5. CDR3 length: 13 amino acids. The DNA of the CDR3 is TGTGCCAGCGCTAGCGGCCACTCCTACGAGCAGTACTTC. This sequence encodes CASASGHSYEQYF.

V and J are TRBV19 and TRBJ2-3; TRBD2 matches 9 bases. The CDR3 runs to 16 residues. The germline V gene has CDR1 LNHDA and CDR2 SQIVND (reference sequence). J lost 0 bases, V lost 0 bases, and 1 base had no gene match. CDR3: CASSIDLAGSTDTQYF. The DNA for the CDR3 is TGTGCCAGTAGTATAGACCTAGCGGGGAGCACAGATACGCAGTATTTT.

Notes on this clone: The junction does not match germline at one end; this may be a read error. V and J are TRBV11-2 and TRBJ2-3; D remains unclear. CDR1 SGHAT and CDR2 FQNNGV come from the germline V gene. CDR3 length: 13 residues. Written as DNA, the CDR3 is TGTGTCAGCAGCTTGCTCCCCACAGATACGCAGTATTTT. Protein sequence: CVSSLLPTDTQYF.

This clone is judged medium-sized. The chain carries TRBV20-1 and TRBJ2-5; D is unclear. This CDR3 region has 11 residues. The V gene's germline CDR1 is DFQATT and CDR2 SNEGSKA (reference sequence). Trimming stripped 7 bases from V and 2 bases from J, with 8 bases between. In nucleotides, the CDR3 is TGCAGTGTGGAGAGACAAGAGACCCAGTACTTC. This codes for CSVERQETQYF.

This chain uses TRBV2 with TRBJ2-5; no definite D call. The CDR3 runs 12 residues. CDR1 is SNHLY and CDR2 is FYNNEI in the germline V gene. The germline V and J ends were trimmed by 7 bases and 0 bases, with 6 bases remaining between them. The CDR3, as DNA: TGTGCCAGCAAACGACACCAAGAGACCCAGTACTTC. Protein product: CASKRHQETQYF.

This clone turned up a few times. The CDR3: CAWRWVTEAFF. The CDR3 DNA follows: TGTGCCTGGAGGTGGGTCACTGAAGCTTTCTTT. V and J are TRBV30 and TRBJ1-1; D unclear. Germline CDR1 GTSNPN, CDR2 SVGIG (reference sequence). This CDR3 is built from 11 residues. V lost 3 bases and J lost 4, with 6 bases in between.

Points on this clone: Other DNA sequences of this sample code for an identical CDR3. V and J are TRBV6-5 and TRBJ1-1, with TRBD1 matching over 7 bases. Trimming at V came to 0 bases and at J to 5 bases, leaving 6 bases not matched to a gene. This CDR3 has 15 residues. Germline-derived CDR1 and CDR2 are MNHEY and SVGAGI. CDR3 loop: CASSYSIQGGTEAFF. CDR3 nucleotides: TGTGCCAGCAGTTACTCAATCCAGGGGGGAACTGAAGCTTTCTTT.

This clone showed up just a few times. The chain carries TRBV2 and TRBJ1-5; D gene ambiguous. This CDR3 contains 13 residues. Germline V gene sequence: CDR1 SNHLY, CDR2 FYNNEI. Trimming removed 0 bases from V and 5 bases from J, with 5 bases in between. The CDR3 region has the DNA TGTGCCAGCAGTGAAGCTCGGGATCAGCCCCAGCATTTT. Protein sequence: CASSEARDQPQHF. Full variable domain (rest looked up from reference TRBV2 and TRBJ1-5): EPEVTQTPSHQVTQMGQEVILRCVPISNHLYFYWYRQILGQKVEFLVSFYNNEISEKSEIFDDQFSVERPDGSNFTLKIRSTKLEDSAMYFCASSEARDQPQHFGDGTRLSIL.

This chain uses TRBV18 with TRBJ1-3; D ambiguous. The V and J ends lost 5 bases and 0 bases respectively, with 14 bases between them. Germline V gene data show CDR1 as KGHSH and CDR2 as LQKENI. The CDR3 totals 16 residues. The CDR3 loop is CASSKSMGASGNTIYF. The CDR3 nucleotides read TGTGCCAGCTCAAAGTCGATGGGCGCCTCTGGAAACACCATATATTTT.